These 32 T cell receptor beta chains were sequenced from one sample in a study of human T cells and chemical hapten exposure (dated by TCRdb to the early 2020s). The protocol used for the library was RACE. This sample was sequenced with a NextSeq 500. Starting from the raw public reads, TCRdb applied fastp trimming at Q25, assembled clones with MiXCR and retained in-frame beta chains. Entries that share a CDR3 protein sequence are merged under the most common genes and DNA. The sample has around 80,000 distinct CDR3 sequences on record, about 8.6% of them singletons. The ten largest make up over 1.5% of the sample. The time point label on this specimen signifies: healthy volunteer bleed at 6 weeks. Total RNA was extracted from unfractionated whole blood that had been collected in Tempus Blood RNA tubes. Material: whole blood. These receptors were taken from a male donor in good health. Some clones in this sample may be carry-over from other donors' samples.

This clonotype was detected a few times. CDR3 coding DNA: TGTGCCAGCATGCGGGGATTTGGAAACACCATATATTTT. Protein: CASMRGFGNTIYF. The gene calls are TRBV2 and TRBJ1-3; D remains ambiguous. The CDR3 extends over 13 amino acids. Germline-derived CDR1 and CDR2 are SNHLY and FYNNEI. V was cut by 7 bases and J by 3 bases, with 10 bases left in between.

The chain recombines TRBV6-5 with TRBJ2-7, with unresolved D. The V and J ends lost 6 bases and 5 bases respectively, with 14 bases between them. The CDR3 contains 13 residues. CDR1 is MNHEY and CDR2 is SVGAGI in the germline V gene. The CDR3 DNA reads as TGTGCCAGCAGCCCAAAGATGGGGAACGAGCAGTACTTC. It encodes CASSPKMGNEQYF.

The chain couples TRBV4-3 to TRBJ1-5, with D uncertain. The CDR3 is 14 residues long. The germline V and J ends were trimmed by 2 bases and 0 bases, with 5 bases remaining between them. Germline V gene lookup returns CDR1 LGHNA and CDR2 YSLEER. The CDR3 DNA reads TGCGCCAGCAGCCAACAAGTTAGCAATCAGCCCCAGCATTTT. This translates into CASSQQVSNQPQHF.

The table lists this clonotype with a few counts. The J gene is TRBJ1-6, the V gene TRBV5-1; weak D call: TRBD1 (5 bases). The germline V gene has CDR1 SGHRS and CDR2 YFSETQ. This CDR3 spans 15 amino acids. V was clipped by 4 bases and J by 7 bases, with 15 bases between them. The CDR3 loop is CASSPPGRSNSPLHF. The DNA of the CDR3 is TGCGCCAGCAGCCCGCCGGGACGGTCAAATTCACCCCTCCACTTT.

This clonotype was detected only a few times. The chain is built from TRBV7-2 and TRBJ2-4; 8 bases are shared with TRBD1. The trim removed 1 base at V and 7 bases at J, leaving 6 bases unmatched. This CDR3 region has 15 residues. Looked up from germline, CDR1 is SGHTA and CDR2 is FQGNSA. CDR3 coding DNA: TGTGCCAGCAGCTTAGGGGGGGACAGGACGAACATTCAGTACTTC. As protein: CASSLGGDRTNIQYF.

The rearrangement joins TRBV27 to TRBJ2-5, with TRBD2 matching 7 bases. Per germline, CDR1 MNHEY and CDR2 SMNVEV (reference sequence). V gave up 5 bases and J gave up 4 bases; unmatched junction bases: 16. The CDR3 has 17 amino acids. CDR3 in DNA: TGTGCCAGCAGTACCTCCGGACTAGGATCTTCCGGAGAGACCCAGTACTTC. This codes for CASSTSGLGSSGETQYF.

This chain connects TRBV6-5 to TRBJ1-1; D ambiguous. Germline CDR1 and CDR2: MNHEY and SVGAGI. There are 15 residues in the CDR3. The V end lost 0 bases, the J end lost 2 bases, and 10 bases lay between the germline ends. The CDR3 reads CASSYSTIGNTEAFF. The CDR3 bases are TGTGCCAGCAGTTACTCGACAATAGGAAACACTGAAGCTTTCTTT.

This clonotype was picked up many times. The V call is TRBV6-5, the J call TRBJ1-2; a possible D gene is TRBD1 (6 bases). The CDR3 contains 16 residues. Germline CDR1 and CDR2: MNHEY and SVGAGI. Trimming took 0 bases from V and 5 from J, leaving 16 bases between them. CDR3 amino acids: CASSYSFDRRWYGYTF. The CDR3 coding sequence is TGTGCCAGCAGTTACTCCTTTGACAGGAGATGGTATGGCTACACCTTC.

This clonotype was detected once. The chain combines TRBV27 with TRBJ2-1, with 9 nucleotides matching TRBD1. Germline lookup yields CDR1 MNHEY and CDR2 SMNVEV (reference sequence). The CDR3 loop spans 14 amino acids. V lost 4 bases and J lost 6; bases outside the gene matches: 4. Written as DNA, the CDR3 is TGTGCCAGCAGTTCGGACAGGGGAGGCAATGAGCAGTTCTTC. It yields the protein CASSSDRGGNEQFF.

This clonotype has at least ten counts. The chain has TRBV24-1 and TRBJ1-2; D call uncertain. Germline loops: CDR1 KGHDR, CDR2 SFDVKD. Between the trimmed V and J ends, which lost 4 bases and 4 bases, there was a span of 12 bases. This CDR3 comprises 14 residues. The DNA of the CDR3 is TGTGCCACCAGTGAGTCACAAAGAATCTATGGCTACACCTTC. Translation: CATSESQRIYGYTF.

Many counts were recorded for this clonotype. The V gene is TRBV2, the J gene TRBJ1-5; D is unclear. Trimming pared 7 bases from V and 1 base from J, leaving 14 bases between. This CDR3 spans 15 amino acids. Germline V gene lookup returns CDR1 SNHLY and CDR2 FYNNEI. Here the CDR3 DNA reads TGTGCCAGCAAGCTAGGGCAGTCGAGCAATCAGCCCCAGCATTTT. Its protein product is CASKLGQSSNQPQHF.

This clonotype was detected only a few times. The chain carries TRBV29-1 and TRBJ2-2; 8 positions agree with TRBD1. CDR3 length equals 14 residues. The germline V gene has CDR1 SQVTM and CDR2 ANQGSEA. V shed 7 bases and J 2 bases; nucleotides not matched to a gene: 6. The CDR3 region has the DNA TGCAGCGGAGGACAGGGATTCAACACCGGGGAGCTGTTTTTT. Protein sequence: CSGGQGFNTGELFF.

The chain carries TRBV29-1 and TRBJ1-2; D not resolved. Per germline, CDR1 SQVTM and CDR2 ANQGSEA. The V and J ends lost 3 bases and 7 bases respectively, with 15 bases between them. This CDR3 has 13 amino acids. The DNA for the CDR3 is TGCAGCGTTGAGTCCGGGAGGTTGACTGGCTACACCTTC. Translated, it gives CSVESGRLTGYTF.

This clonotype showed up just a few times. The chain recombines TRBV29-1 with TRBJ2-6; no clear D. The CDR3 loop spans 14 amino acids. Germline V gene lookup returns CDR1 SQVTM and CDR2 ANQGSEA. The ends were cut back, 7 bases at V and 0 bases at J, with 10 bases in the middle. The CDR3 spells CSAGPLSGANVLTF. CDR3 coding DNA: TGCAGCGCTGGCCCCCTCTCTGGGGCCAACGTCCTGACTTTC.

Note on this clonotype: The junction differs from germline at one of its ends, possibly a read error. This chain uses TRBV12-3 or TRBV12-4 with TRBJ1-5; no reliable D call. The CDR3 contains 14 residues. CDR3 sequence: CAGSSGRSNQPQHF. CDR3 sequence (DNA): TGTGCCGGCAGTTCCGGACGGAGCAATCAGCCCCAGCATTTT.

The chain has TRBV6-1 and TRBJ2-7, with 9 bases matching TRBD1. Germline V gives CDR1 MNHNS, CDR2 SASEGT. The J segment lost 6 bases and the V segment lost 5 bases, leaving 5 bases of the junction unmatched. The CDR3 has 13 amino acids. CDR3 loop: CASSPDRGSEQYF. CDR3 coding DNA: TGTGCCAGCAGTCCGGACAGGGGTAGCGAGCAGTACTTC.

In its sample, this clonotype was seen a few times. The chain has TRBV15 and TRBJ2-1; D not certain. Germline V lookup: CDR1 LNHNV, CDR2 YYDKDF (reference sequence). This CDR3 spans 13 amino acids. V was shortened by 1 base and J by 5 bases, with 6 bases between the two germline ends. In DNA form, the CDR3 reads TGTGCCACCAGCAGAGGACCAGACAATGAGCAGTTCTTC. This gives the protein CATSRGPDNEQFF.

In DNA form, the CDR3 reads TGTGCCAGTAGTATCTCCGGGACCCAGTATGGCTACACCTTC. Translating it yields CASSISGTQYGYTF. V usage is TRBV19 and J usage is TRBJ1-2; TRBD1 might be the D (5 bases). The CDR3 contains 14 residues. Germline V lookup: CDR1 LNHDA, CDR2 SQIVND (reference sequence). The V and J ends lost 3 bases and 5 bases respectively, with 13 bases between them. Full variable domain (missing parts from reference TRBV19 and TRBJ1-2): DGGITQSPKYLFRKEGQNVTLSCEQNLNHDAMYWYRQDPGQGLRLIYYSQIVNDFQKGDIAEGYSVSREKKESFPLTVTSAQKNPTAFYLCASSISGTQYGYTFGSGTRLTVV.

The J gene is TRBJ2-5, the V gene TRBV27; 8 bases match TRBD2. Unmatched junction bases numbered 4, after V lost 3 bases and J lost 4 bases. The CDR3 is 14 residues long. Germline lookup yields CDR1 MNHEY and CDR2 SMNVEV (reference sequence). CDR3 DNA sequence: TGTGCCAGCAGTTTCAGCGGGAGAACAGAGACCCAGTACTTC. Translation gives CASSFSGRTETQYF.

This clonotype was observed a single time. The chain is built from TRBV5-4 and TRBJ2-7; 11 bases align to TRBD2. The germline CDR1 and CDR2 sequences are SGHNT and YYREEE (reference sequence). V was pared by 4 bases and J by 2 bases, with 11 bases of the junction left unmatched. This CDR3 comprises 17 residues. The CDR3 here is CASSPRLAGFETYEQYF. The CDR3 DNA reads TGTGCCAGCAGCCCAAGACTAGCGGGATTCGAGACCTACGAGCAGTACTTC.

The chain carries TRBV6-1 and TRBJ2-3, with 10 bases matching TRBD2. Trimming cost V 4 bases and J 5 bases; bases outside gene matches: 12. Germline CDR1 reads MNHNS; CDR2 reads SASEGT. The CDR3 is 17 amino acids. CDR3 sequence reads: CASSGGPGLALEDTQYF. Written as DNA, the CDR3 is TGTGCCAGCAGTGGGGGACCGGGACTAGCGTTAGAAGATACGCAGTATTTT.

The table lists this clonotype with a few counts. The chain uses TRBV12-3 or TRBV12-4 and TRBJ1-4; TRBD1 matches at 8 bases. The CDR3 has 16 residues. With 3 bases clipped from V and 0 bases from J, the junction kept 3 bases outside the gene matches. CDR3 sequence (DNA): TGTGCCAGCAGTTTCGTACAGGGGGCAACTAATGAAAAACTGTTTTTT. This gives the protein CASSFVQGATNEKLFF.

This chain links TRBV27 with TRBJ2-7; no firm D call. This CDR3 has 15 amino acids. Germline lookup yields CDR1 MNHEY and CDR2 SMNVEV (reference sequence). V lost 0 bases, J lost 3 bases, and 12 bases lay in between. The CDR3 DNA follows: TGTGCCAGCAGTTTATCGGGCGACACTTACTACGAGCAGTACTTC. Its protein product is CASSLSGDTYYEQYF.

In its sample, this clonotype was seen a few times. The V call is TRBV7-2, the J call TRBJ2-3; TRBD2 matches at 8 bases. The CDR3 runs 19 residues. Germline values: CDR1 SGHTA, CDR2 FQGNSA. Trimming cost V 5 bases and J 6 bases; bases outside gene matches: 22. In DNA form, the CDR3 reads TGTGCCAGCAGCAACACCATTGGACATCCGGGACTAGAGACTGATACGCAGTATTTT. This codes for CASSNTIGHPGLETDTQYF.

A remark on this clonotype: Sequence at one end of the junction differs from germline and may be a read error. The CDR3 DNA is TGCAGTGCTCGTACACTAGCGGCCCACTACAAGCAGTACTTC. Protein product: CSARTLAAHYKQYF. The rearrangement links TRBV20-1 to TRBJ2-7; 8 bases are a match to TRBD2. Germline V gene lookup returns CDR1 DFQATT and CDR2 SNEGSKA (reference sequence). This CDR3 has 14 residues.

The chain carries TRBV4-3 and TRBJ2-7; 8 nucleotides match TRBD1. The V and J ends lost 1 base and 6 bases, in that order; junction bases with no gene match: 8. The CDR3 consists of 15 residues. Germline values: CDR1 LGHNA, CDR2 YSLEER. This chain's CDR3 is CASSQVRQGAGEQYF. In DNA form, the CDR3 reads TGCGCCAGCAGCCAAGTGCGGCAGGGGGCTGGCGAGCAGTACTTC.

The chain employs TRBV27 and TRBJ1-5; 8 nucleotides agree with TRBD1. V dropped 4 bases and J dropped 5; count of bases not matched to a gene: 4. The CDR3 extends over 14 amino acids. Germline CDR1 and CDR2: MNHEY and SMNVEV (reference sequence). CDR3 sequence reads: CASSWSGGDQPQHF. CDR3 DNA sequence: TGTGCCAGCAGTTGGTCAGGGGGCGATCAGCCCCAGCATTTT.

V and J are TRBV12-3 or TRBV12-4 and TRBJ1-1, with D unclear. The CDR3 has 13 amino acids. V lost 4 bases to trimming and J lost 8 bases, with 14 bases between them. The CDR3 sequence is CASSSGPTAEAFF. DNA of the CDR3: TGTGCCAGCAGTTCCGGACCCACAGCGGAAGCTTTCTTT.

This clonotype appeared many times. The chain recombines TRBV2 with TRBJ2-6, with no clear D. The germline V gene has CDR1 SNHLY and CDR2 FYNNEI. V was shortened by 7 bases and J by 0 bases, with 13 bases between the two germline ends. The CDR3 extends over 16 amino acids. As DNA, the CDR3 is TGTGCCAGCACCTCCCCAGAGCGCTCTGGGGCCAACGTCCTGACTTTC. It specifies CASTSPERSGANVLTF.

The chain couples TRBV4-1 to TRBJ2-3; no clear D gene. V was cut by 2 bases and J by 0 bases, with 18 bases left in between. The CDR3 totals 18 residues. Germline V gene lookup returns CDR1 MGHRA and CDR2 YSYEKL. The CDR3 here is CASSQLPNSGKSTDTQYF. The CDR3 nucleotides are TGCGCCAGCAGCCAACTTCCTAACTCAGGAAAAAGCACAGATACGCAGTATTTT.

In its sample, this clonotype was seen a few times. The rearrangement joins TRBV6-6 to TRBJ1-1; 8 positions agree with TRBD1. Trimming took 0 bases from V and 4 from J; bases not matched to a gene: 10. CDR3 length: 17 residues. Per germline, CDR1 MNHNY and CDR2 SVGAGI (reference sequence). CDR3 in DNA: TGTGCCAGCAGTTACTCGATTTCAGGGGGCTCTAGCACTGAAGCTTTCTTT. Residues: CASSYSISGGSSTEAFF.

This clonotype was counted ten times or more. V is TRBV19 and J is TRBJ1-2; TRBD1 agrees at 8 bases. Germline trimming cut 7 bases from V and 6 bases from J; bases unmatched to any gene: 25. The CDR3 consists of 19 residues. CDR1 is LNHDA, CDR2 SQIVND, per germline (reference sequence). CDR3 sequence: CASIPKGRDRRFLANGYTF. The CDR3 bases are TGTGCCAGTATCCCGAAGGGGCGGGACAGGCGGTTTTTGGCGAATGGCTACACCTTC.